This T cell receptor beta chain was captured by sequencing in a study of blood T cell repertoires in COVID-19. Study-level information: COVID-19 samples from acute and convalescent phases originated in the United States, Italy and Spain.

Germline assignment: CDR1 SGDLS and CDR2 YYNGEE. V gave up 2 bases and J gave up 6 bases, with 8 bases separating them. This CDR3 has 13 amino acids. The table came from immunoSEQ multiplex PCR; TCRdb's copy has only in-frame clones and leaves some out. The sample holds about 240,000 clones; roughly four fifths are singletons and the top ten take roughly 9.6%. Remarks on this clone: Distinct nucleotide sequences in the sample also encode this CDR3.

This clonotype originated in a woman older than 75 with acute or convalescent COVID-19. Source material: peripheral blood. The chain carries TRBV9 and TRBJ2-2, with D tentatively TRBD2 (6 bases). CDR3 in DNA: TGTGCCAGCAGCGTGGGGGGTCCCGGGGAGCTGTTTTTT. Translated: CASSVGGPGELFF. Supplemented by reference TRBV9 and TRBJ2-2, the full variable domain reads DSGVTQTPKHLITATGQRVTLRCSPRSGDLSVYWYQQSLDQGLQFLIQYYNGEERAKGNILERFSAQQFPDLHSELNLSSLELGDSALYFCASSVGGPGELFFGEGSRLTVL.